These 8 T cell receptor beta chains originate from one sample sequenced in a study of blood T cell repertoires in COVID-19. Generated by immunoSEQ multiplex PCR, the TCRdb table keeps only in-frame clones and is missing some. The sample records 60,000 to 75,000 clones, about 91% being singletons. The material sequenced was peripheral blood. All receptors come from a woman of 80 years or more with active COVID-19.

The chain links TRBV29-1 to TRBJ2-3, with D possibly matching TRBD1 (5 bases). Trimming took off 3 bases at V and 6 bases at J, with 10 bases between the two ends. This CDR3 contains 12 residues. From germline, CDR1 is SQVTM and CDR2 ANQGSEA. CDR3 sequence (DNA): TGCAGCGTTGACAGGGATCGGGATACGCAGTATTTT. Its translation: CSVDRDRDTQYF.

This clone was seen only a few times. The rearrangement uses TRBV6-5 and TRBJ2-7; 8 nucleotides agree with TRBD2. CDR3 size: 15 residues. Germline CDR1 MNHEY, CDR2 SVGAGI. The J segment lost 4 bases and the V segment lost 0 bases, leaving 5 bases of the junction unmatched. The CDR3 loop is CASSYSGGVVYEQYF. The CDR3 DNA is TGTGCCAGCAGTTACTCCGGGGGGGTAGTGTACGAGCAGTACTTC.

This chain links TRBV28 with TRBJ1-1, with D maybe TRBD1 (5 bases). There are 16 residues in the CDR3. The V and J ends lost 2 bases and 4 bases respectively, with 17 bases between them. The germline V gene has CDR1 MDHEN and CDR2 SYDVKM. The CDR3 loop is CASSLLGLGGGTEAFF. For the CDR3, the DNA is TGTGCCAGCAGTTTACTCGGACTGGGGGGGGGCACTGAAGCTTTCTTT.

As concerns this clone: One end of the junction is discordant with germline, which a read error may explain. This CDR3 is CASSQLAGGPIF. In DNA, the CDR3 is TGCGCCAGCAGCCAACTAGCGGGGGGGCCGATCTTC. The chain couples TRBV4-3 to TRBJ2-1, with 12 bases aligning to TRBD2. CDR1 is LGHNA and CDR2 is YSLEER in the germline V gene. The CDR3 length is 12 residues.

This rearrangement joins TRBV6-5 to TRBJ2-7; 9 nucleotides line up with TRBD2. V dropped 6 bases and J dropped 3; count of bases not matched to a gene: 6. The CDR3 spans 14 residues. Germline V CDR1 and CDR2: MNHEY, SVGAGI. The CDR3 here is CASSLLAGNYEQYF. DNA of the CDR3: TGTGCCAGCAGCCTCCTAGCGGGGAACTACGAGCAGTACTTC.

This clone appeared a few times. The CDR3 DNA follows: TGTGCCAGCAGCTTATTCCCAGGAACCTACGAGCAGTACTTC. Translated: CASSLFPGTYEQYF. The chain uses TRBV7-3 and TRBJ2-7; no firm D call. V was cut by 2 bases and J by 2 bases, with 10 bases left in between. Germline CDR1 is SGHTA and CDR2 is FQGTGA. The CDR3 extends over 14 amino acids.

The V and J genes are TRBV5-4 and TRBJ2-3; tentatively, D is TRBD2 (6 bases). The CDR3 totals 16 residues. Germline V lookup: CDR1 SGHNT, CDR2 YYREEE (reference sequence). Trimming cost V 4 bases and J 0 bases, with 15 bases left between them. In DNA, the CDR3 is TGTGCCAGCAGCGGAACGGGACTGATTAGCACAGATACGCAGTATTTT. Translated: CASSGTGLISTDTQYF. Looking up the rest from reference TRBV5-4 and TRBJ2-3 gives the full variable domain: ETGVTQSPTHLIKTRGQQVTLRCSSQSGHNTVSWYQQALGQGPQFIFQYYREEENGRGNFPPRFSGLQFPNYSSELNVNALELDDSALYLCASSGTGLISTDTQYFGPGTRLTVL.

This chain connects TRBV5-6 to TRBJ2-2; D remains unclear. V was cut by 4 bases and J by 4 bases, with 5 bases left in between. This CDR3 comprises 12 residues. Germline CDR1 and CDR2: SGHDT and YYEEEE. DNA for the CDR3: TGTGCCAGCAGCCGTCTCACCGGGGAGCTGTTTTTT. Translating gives CASSRLTGELFF. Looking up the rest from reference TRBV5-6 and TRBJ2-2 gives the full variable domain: DAGVTQSPTHLIKTRGQQVTLRCSPKSGHDTVSWYQQALGQGPQFIFQYYEEEERQRGNFPDRFSGHQFPNYSSELNVNALLLGDSALYLCASSRLTGELFFGEGSRLTVL.